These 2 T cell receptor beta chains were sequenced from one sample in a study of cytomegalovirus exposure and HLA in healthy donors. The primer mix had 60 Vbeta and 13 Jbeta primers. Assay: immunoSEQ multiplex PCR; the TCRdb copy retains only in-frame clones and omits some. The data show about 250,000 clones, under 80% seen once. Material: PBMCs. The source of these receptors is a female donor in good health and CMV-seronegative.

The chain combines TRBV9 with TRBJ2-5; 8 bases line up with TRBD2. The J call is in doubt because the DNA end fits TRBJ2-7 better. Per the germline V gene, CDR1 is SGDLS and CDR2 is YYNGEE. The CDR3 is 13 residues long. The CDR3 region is CASSPGLVGEQYF. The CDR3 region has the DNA TGTGCCAGCAGCCCGGGACTAGTAGGCGAGCAGTACTTC.

The CDR3 reads CASSSSVNSYNEQFF. The CDR3, as DNA: TGTGCCAGCAGCTCTAGCGTTAACTCCTACAATGAGCAGTTCTTC. The genes are TRBV7-6 and TRBJ2-1; tentatively, D is TRBD2 (6 bases). Germline V gene data show CDR1 as SGHVS and CDR2 as FNYEAQ. The CDR3 contains 15 residues. With 4 bases removed from V and 0 bases from J, the gap between germline ends came to 10 bases.